This entry concerns a single T cell receptor (beta chain). Its specificity is not known. This CDR3 is 15 amino acids long. CDR1 is MNHNY and CDR2 is SVGAGI in the germline V gene (reference sequence). V lost 5 bases and J 1 base, leaving 14 bases between the germline ends. Assay used: immunoSEQ multiplex PCR; TCRdb lists only in-frame clones, some missing. The sample lists 15,000 to 20,000 clones, about 85% occurring once. These data originate in a study of PD-1 blockade in classical Hodgkin lymphoma. Study-wide results and limits: Patients newly diagnosed and complete responders had comparable baseline diversity.

Every patient was affected by relapse after autologous stem cell transplantation, while exposure to brentuximab vedotin was not uniform. Best overall response was complete response, partial response or progressive disease in these relapsed/refractory classical Hodgkin lymphoma patients. The TCR was taken from a human donor with classical Hodgkin lymphoma. The V and J genes are TRBV6-6 and TRBJ2-5; D might be TRBD2 (6 bases). The specimen comprised peripheral blood mononuclear cells (PBMCs), sampled before the second cycle of nivolumab. The CDR3 DNA is TGTGCCAGCAGTACATTTCGGGGGTCCCAAGAGACCCAGTACTTC. Translating it yields CASSTFRGSQETQYF.